These 13 T cell receptor beta chains were all obtained from the same sample, sequenced in a study of breast tumors, draining lymph nodes, adjacent tissues. Using its own MiXCR run on the multiplex PCR reads, TCRdb lists one record per CDR3 protein. The sample has over 60,000 distinct CDR3 sequences; about 40% are singletons. The sequencing input was breast tumor tissue. These receptors originate from a female donor with breast cancer. Some clones in this sample may be carry-over from other donors' samples.

This clonotype is medium-sized by share. The CDR3 DNA reads TGCAGTGCTAGAGGTCTTGGGGGGACAGATTCACCCCTCCACTTT. This codes for CSARGLGGTDSPLHF. The chain couples TRBV20-1 to TRBJ1-6; 7 bases match TRBD1. CDR1 is DFQATT and CDR2 is SNEGSKA in the germline V gene (reference sequence). This CDR3 is built from 15 residues. After removal of 1 base from V and 8 bases from J, the junction contained 8 bases not matched to a gene.

This clonotype occurred a few times. The CDR3 region is CASSPPQGSNSPLHF. As DNA, the CDR3 is TGCGCCAGCAGCCCCCCGCAGGGGAGTAATTCACCCCTCCACTTT. J is TRBJ1-6 and V is TRBV4-1, with D possibly being TRBD1 (6 bases). In germline, CDR1 is MGHRA, CDR2 YSYEKL. The CDR3 consists of 15 residues. The V end lost 4 bases, the J end lost 6 bases, and 13 bases lay between the germline ends.

This clonotype was picked up a small number of times. This sequence joins TRBV6-5 and TRBJ2-1; 7 bases align to TRBD2. Germline-derived CDR1 and CDR2 are MNHEY and SVGAGI. The CDR3 has 15 amino acids. With V trimmed by 5 bases and J by 7 bases, 11 bases remained unmatched. The CDR3 loop is CASSHSGKDINEQFF. The CDR3 nucleotides read TGTGCCAGCAGTCACAGCGGGAAGGATATAAATGAGCAGTTCTTC.

The sample holds a few counts of this clonotype. Given a much more abundant clone one base away, this may be a read error. This chain uses TRBV4-2 with TRBJ2-7; D could derive from TRBD1 or TRBD2 (6 bases each). Germline V gives CDR1 LGHNA, CDR2 YNFKEQ. The CDR3 extends over 13 amino acids. V was pared by 0 bases and J by 6 bases, with 9 bases between. The CDR3 spells CASSQEGGCEQYF. The CDR3 coding sequence is TGTGCCAGCAGCCAAGAAGGGGGGTGCGAGCAGTACTTC.

The rearrangement joins TRBV29-1 to TRBJ2-1, with 8 bases identical to TRBD1. Germline V gene sequence: CDR1 SQVTM, CDR2 ANQGSEA. The CDR3 runs 14 residues. The CDR3 sequence is CSPRTGNNYNEQFF. Written as DNA, the CDR3 is TGCAGTCCCAGGACAGGGAATAACTACAATGAGCAGTTCTTC.

This clonotype was picked up many times. This rearrangement joins TRBV19 to TRBJ2-3, with TRBD2 identical over 11 bases. Unmatched junction bases numbered 2, after V lost 6 bases and J lost 3 bases. The CDR3 sequence is 14 residues long. From germline, CDR1 is LNHDA and CDR2 SQIVND (reference sequence). The CDR3 nucleotides read TGTGCCAGTAGACTAGCGGGAGCAACAGATACGCAGTATTTT. This gives the protein CASRLAGATDTQYF. The whole variable domain, remainder taken from reference TRBV19 and TRBJ2-3, is DGGITQSPKYLFRKEGQNVTLSCEQNLNHDAMYWYRQDPGQGLRLIYYSQIVNDFQKGDIAEGYSVSREKKESFPLTVTSAQKNPTAFYLCASRLAGATDTQYFGPGTRLTVL.

This clonotype was counted at least ten times. The chain uses TRBV2 and TRBJ2-7; 16 positions agree with TRBD2. CDR3 length equals 17 residues. Germline values: CDR1 SNHLY, CDR2 FYNNEI. The junction had 9 bases not matched to a gene; V was cut back by 5 bases and J by 5 bases. CDR3 residues: CASSLGLAGGPFDEQYF. The CDR3 coding sequence is TGTGCCAGCAGTTTGGGACTAGCGGGAGGGCCTTTCGACGAGCAGTACTTC.

The chain recombines TRBV12-3 or TRBV12-4 with TRBJ1-5; D gene unclear. V was pared by 6 bases and J by 5 bases, with 11 bases between. This CDR3 spans 13 amino acids. CDR3 coding DNA: TGTGCCAGCAGCTTGGGGTACGATCAGCCCCAGCATTTT. Amino acid sequence: CASSLGYDQPQHF.

The V call is TRBV3-1, the J call TRBJ2-7; D unclear. The CDR3 consists of 15 residues. Trimming removed 1 base from V and 6 bases from J, with 16 bases in between. Germline V CDR1 and CDR2: LGHDT, YNNKEL (reference sequence). CDR3 sequence (DNA): TGTGCCAGCAGCCAAGCAGCCGGTACCCCACTCGAGCAGTACTTC. Residues: CASSQAAGTPLEQYF.

This clonotype was recorded at least ten times. This chain uses TRBV2 with TRBJ2-7; 7 bases fit TRBD1. With V trimmed by 8 bases and J by 11 bases, 9 bases remained unmatched. CDR1 and CDR2 from the germline V gene are SNHLY and FYNNEI. The CDR3 spans 11 residues. In nucleotides, the CDR3 is TGTGCCAGCGGGACAGTTTACGGGAAGTACTTC. Amino acids: CASGTVYGKYF.

CDR3 protein: CASSPGVGQETQYF. DNA of the CDR3: TGTGCCAGCAGCCCCGGGGTAGGCCAAGAGACCCAGTACTTC. V and J are TRBV7-6 and TRBJ2-5; maybe TRBD2 (5 bases). Germline V gene lookup returns CDR1 SGHVS and CDR2 FNYEAQ. The CDR3 contains 14 residues. V gave up 5 bases and J gave up 1 base, with 11 bases separating them.

This clonotype was detected many times. The genes are TRBV12-3 or TRBV12-4 and TRBJ1-5; unclear D gene. Trimming removed 6 bases from V and 3 bases from J, with 9 bases in between. The CDR3 loop spans 13 amino acids. The CDR3 protein is CASSMGYNQPQHF. The DNA for the CDR3 is TGTGCCAGCAGCATGGGGTACAATCAGCCCCAGCATTTT.

This clonotype was detected ten times or more. The J gene is TRBJ2-7, the V gene TRBV7-9; 8 nucleotides match TRBD2. CDR3 length: 13 amino acids. Looked up from germline, CDR1 is SEHNR and CDR2 is FQNEAQ (reference sequence). The J segment lost 2 bases and the V segment lost 9 bases, leaving 6 bases of the junction unmatched. This CDR3 reads CARERGRTYEQYF. CDR3 in DNA: TGTGCCAGAGAGCGGGGGAGGACCTACGAGCAGTACTTC.